The rows below give T cell receptor beta chains drawn from one sample of a study of T-cell memory formation after mild COVID-19. From the 5' RACE reads, TCRdb called clonotypes with MiXCR, one entry per CDR3 protein. This sample has approximately 440,000 distinct CDR3 sequences, with 20% found just once. The sequencing sample was made of PBMCs or a T cell subset sorted from them (not recorded which). Every receptor here comes from an adult woman who had mild COVID-19 (a few samples of this study predate the infection). Cell type and time point are not known. The CDR3 runs from the conserved cysteine through the conserved F or W. A D gene is named only where the DNA matches it firmly. Where a row states a size, it is once, few, many or the class of an expanded clone; other rows omit it.

V	J	D	size	DNA	CDR3
TRBV9	TRBJ1-6	TRBD1	many	TGTGCCAGCAGCGCCGGACAGGGAGGAAATTCACCCCTCCACTTT	CASSAGQGGNSPLHF
TRBV24-1	TRBJ2-7	-	few	TGTGCCACCAGTGATTCACAGGAGAACGAGCAGTACTTC	CATSDSQENEQYF
TRBV6-2/TRBV6-3	TRBJ2-7	-	-	TGTGCCAGCAGGGAACAGGTCTACGAGCAGTACTTC	CASREQVYEQYF
TRBV12-5	TRBJ2-3	TRBD2	few	TGTGCTAGTGGTTTGCCCGGACTAGCGTGCACAGATACGCAGTATTTT	CASGLPGLACTDTQYF
TRBV6-2/TRBV6-3	TRBJ2-7	TRBD2	few	TGTGCCAGCAGTTTGGGACTAGCGGGACGCACCTACGAGCAGTACTTC	CASSLGLAGRTYEQYF
TRBV21-1	TRBJ1-2	-	-	TGTGCCAGCAGCAAATCCCCCGGGACAACTAACTATGGCTACACCTTC	CASSKSPGTTNYGYTF
TRBV5-8	TRBJ2-3	-	few	TGTGCCAGCAGCCTCAAAGGGTATAGCACAGATACGCAGTATTTT	CASSLKGYSTDTQYF
TRBV7-2	TRBJ2-3	TRBD2	few	TGTGCCAGCAGCCCACCACCGGGACTAGCGCTGGATACGCAGTATTTT	CASSPPPGLALDTQYF
TRBV12-3/TRBV12-4	TRBJ2-5	-	few	TGTGCCAGTACCGGACCCACGAGGGAGACCCAGTACTTC	CASTGPTRETQYF
TRBV7-8	TRBJ2-2	-	-	TGTGCCAGCAGCGCCGGAGCGACGGGCGGGGAGCTGTTTTTT	CASSAGATGGELFF
TRBV12-3/TRBV12-4	TRBJ1-1	-	-	TGTGCCAGCAGCCGAGGAGGGGACACTGAAGCTTTCTTT	CASSRGGDTEAFF